This T cell receptor (beta chain) was captured in a study of radiotherapy plus CTLA-4 blockade in lung cancer (dated by TCRdb to 2016 to 2018). For the wider study: Objective responses occurred in 15% to 20% of enrolled patients, and 30% to 40% achieved disease control. Summary of the overall study and its limitations: Early dynamic changes in blood T cell clones, together with increased serum interferon-beta after radiation, were reported as the strongest predictors of response. After treatment with radiotherapy and ipilimumab, TCR clones that originated in tumors expanded in peripheral blood.

The method behind the library was the immunoSEQ multiplex PCR assay. This is the immuneACCESS table as TCRdb keeps it, with only in-frame sequences that have V and J called. A part of the clones is gone; compared with another copy, unresolved V genes explain less than half, and the rest is unexplained. The sample table contains around 59,000 clones; only one count was recorded for approximately 70% of them. The ten largest clones add up to about 8.3% of the sample. The germline V gene (reference sequence) sets CDR1 to SEHNR and CDR2 to FQNEAQ. V is pruned by 2 bases and J by 5 bases, leaving 3 bases of the junction without a gene match. The cysteine opens and the phenylalanine closes a CDR3 of 14 amino acids. Just the 42-base CDR3 DNA is kept, in frame starting at base 1. Points on this clone: This clone's antigen is unknown. No base quality values were provided; no much bigger clone lies one nucleotide off.

In this study, focal radiation therapy paired with CTLA-4 blockade (ipilimumab) was tested in patients who had chemo-refractory metastatic non-small-cell lung cancer. The chain employs TRBV7-9 and TRBJ2-5; 9 of the junction bases match TRBD1. The TCR sequence derives from a human donor with non-small cell lung cancer whose response to radiotherapy plus ipilimumab could not be evaluated. Sequences were derived from peripheral blood, sampled from a patient treated with radiotherapy plus ipilimumab. The DNA sequence is given as TGTGCCAGCAGCTTATCCGGGACAGGGGAGACCCAGTACTTC. This sequence encodes CASSLSGTGETQYF.